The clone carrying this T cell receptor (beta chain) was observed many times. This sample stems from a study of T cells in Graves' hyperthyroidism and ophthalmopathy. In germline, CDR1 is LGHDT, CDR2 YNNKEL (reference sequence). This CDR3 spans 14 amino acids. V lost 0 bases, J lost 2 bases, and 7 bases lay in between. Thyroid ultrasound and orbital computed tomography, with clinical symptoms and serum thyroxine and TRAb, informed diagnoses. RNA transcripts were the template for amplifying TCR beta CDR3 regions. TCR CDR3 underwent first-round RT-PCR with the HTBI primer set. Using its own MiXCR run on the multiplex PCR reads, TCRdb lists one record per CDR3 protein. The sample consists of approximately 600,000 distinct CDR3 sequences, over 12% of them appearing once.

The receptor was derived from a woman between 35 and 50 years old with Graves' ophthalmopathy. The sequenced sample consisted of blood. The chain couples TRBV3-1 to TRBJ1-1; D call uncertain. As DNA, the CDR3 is TGTGCCAGCAGCCAAGATGGCACAAACACTGAAGCTTTCTTT. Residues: CASSQDGTNTEAFF.